This TCR beta chain originates from a study of graft-versus-host responses after intestinal transplantation. A note on this clone: What it binds is unknown.

Repertoires were generated with immunoSEQ multiplex PCR, while TCRdb's copy carries only in-frame clones and drops some. The data hold tens of thousands of clones, with around 90% observed a single time. The CDR3 length is 15 residues. Germline CDR1 SQVTM, CDR2 ANQGSEA. Trimming took off 5 bases at V and 0 bases at J, with 11 bases between the two ends. The sample here was unstimulated CD8+ T cells sorted from spleen or lymph node cells, taken before intestinal transplant. The chain uses TRBV29-1 and TRBJ2-6, with TRBD1 as a possible D gene (6 bases). The clonotype comes from a human donor who received an intestinal transplant. CDR3 nucleotides: TGCAGCGTTTTGGACAGCCTCTCTGGGGCCAACGTCCTGACTTTC. Its protein is CSVLDSLSGANVLTF.